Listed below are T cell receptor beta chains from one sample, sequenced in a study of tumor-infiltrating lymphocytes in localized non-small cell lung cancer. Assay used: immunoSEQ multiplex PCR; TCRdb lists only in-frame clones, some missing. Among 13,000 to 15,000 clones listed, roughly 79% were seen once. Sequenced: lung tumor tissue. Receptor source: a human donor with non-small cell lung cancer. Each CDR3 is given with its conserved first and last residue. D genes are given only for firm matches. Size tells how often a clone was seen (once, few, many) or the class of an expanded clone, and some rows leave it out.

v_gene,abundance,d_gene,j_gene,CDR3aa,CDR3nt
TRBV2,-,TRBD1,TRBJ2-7,CAPGGVDRGSYEQYF,TGTGCCCCGGGAGGGGTGGACAGGGGGTCTTACGAGCAGTACTTC
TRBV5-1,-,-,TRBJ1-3,CASSLFSGAGNTIYF,TGCGCCAGCAGCTTGTTCTCCGGAGCGGGAAACACCATATATTTT
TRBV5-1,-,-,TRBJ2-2,CASSETTGELFF,TGCGCCAGCAGCGAGACCACCGGGGAGCTGTTTTTT
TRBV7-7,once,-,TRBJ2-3,CASSLEGHSTDTQYF,TGTGCCAGCAGCTTAGAAGGGCACTCGACAGATACGCAGTATTTT
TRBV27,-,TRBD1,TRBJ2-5,CASSLLYGQVWGQYF,TGTGCCAGCAGTCTGCTATATGGACAGGTTTGGGGCCAGTACTTC
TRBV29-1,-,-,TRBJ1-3,CSVAWPYGNTIYF,TGCAGCGTTGCTTGGCCTTACGGAAACACCATATATTTT
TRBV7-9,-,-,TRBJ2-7,CASSPSSYEQYF,TGTGCCAGCAGCCCCTCATCCTACGAGCAGTACTTC
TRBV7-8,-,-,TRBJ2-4,CASSLDLAKNIQYF,TGTGCCAGCAGCTTGGACTTGGCCAAAAACATTCAGTACTTC
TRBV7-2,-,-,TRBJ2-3,CASSFPDHGKDTQYF,TGTGCCAGCAGCTTTCCTGATCACGGCAAAGATACGCAGTATTTT
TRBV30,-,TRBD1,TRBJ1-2,CAWKPQGDYGYTF,TGTGCCTGGAAGCCACAGGGGGATTATGGCTACACCTTC
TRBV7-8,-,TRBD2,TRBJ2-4,CASSIIAGGPNIQYF,TGTGCCAGCAGCATCATAGCGGGAGGGCCGAACATTCAGTACTTC
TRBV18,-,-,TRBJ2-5,CASSPNRQETQYF,TGTGCCAGCTCACCTAACAGGCAAGAGACCCAGTACTTC
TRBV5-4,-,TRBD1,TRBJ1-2,CASSLAGTAGYTF,TGTGCCAGCAGCTTGGCGGGGACAGCCGGCTACACCTTC
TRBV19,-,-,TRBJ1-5,CASSIEGGNQPQHF,TGTGCCAGTAGTATCGAGGGGGGCAATCAGCCCCAGCATTTT
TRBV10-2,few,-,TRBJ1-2,CASRTDSYGYTF,TGCGCCAGCAGAACAGACAGCTATGGCTACACCTTC
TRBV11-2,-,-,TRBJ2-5,CASSLAPSGETQYF,TGTGCCAGCAGCTTAGCGCCTAGTGGCGAGACCCAGTACTTC
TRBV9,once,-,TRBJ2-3,CASSVERYTDTQYF,TGTGCCAGCAGCGTAGAACGGTACACAGATACGCAGTATTTT
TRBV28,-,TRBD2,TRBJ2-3,CASGTSGRGADTQYF,TGTGCCAGCGGGACTAGCGGGAGAGGAGCAGATACGCAGTATTTT
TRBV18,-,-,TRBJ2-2,CASSRSDTGELFF,TGTGCCAGCTCACGTTCGGACACCGGGGAGCTGTTTTTT
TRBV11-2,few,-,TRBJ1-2,CASSLAVPSGGYTF,TGTGCCAGCAGCTTAGCGGTGCCATCGGGAGGCTACACCTTC
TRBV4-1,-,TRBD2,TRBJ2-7,CASSQESAGDSYEQYF,TGCGCCAGCAGCCAAGAATCAGCGGGAGACTCCTACGAGCAGTACTTC
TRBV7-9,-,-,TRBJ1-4,CASTPDSNEKLFF,TGTGCCAGCACCCCGGACAGTAATGAAAAACTGTTTTTT